One sample yielded the 9 T cell receptor beta chains listed below, sequenced in a study of blood T cell repertoires in COVID-19 (dated by TCRdb to between 2020 and 2021). The library was prepared using the immunoSEQ multiplex PCR assay. TCRdb re-hosts the immuneACCESS table, in-frame sequences only. Its copies lack some clones; in the studies checked, an unresolved V gene accounts for under half of them, and the cause for the rest is not known. For this sample there are 150,000 or so clones; roughly 87% appear just once. 8.4% of the sample is taken by the ten largest. The sample comprised peripheral blood. Every receptor here comes from a woman in her 70s with acute or convalescent COVID-19.

The chain employs TRBV11-2 and TRBJ2-2; maybe TRBD1 (6 bases). Germline V gene lookup returns CDR1 SGHAT and CDR2 FQNNGV. The V gene lost 3 bases and the J gene lost 5 bases, with 13 bases spanning the gap. The CDR3 sequence is 15 residues long. This CDR3 is CASSFAQGGTGELFF. The DNA for the CDR3 is TGTGCCAGCAGCTTTGCACAGGGTGGGACCGGGGAGCTGTTTTTT.

The CDR3 region is CASSGGTAFF. The DNA of the CDR3 is TGTGCCAGTAGCGGGGGTACGGCTTTCTTT. V is TRBV19 and J is TRBJ1-1; a possible D gene is TRBD1 (5 bases). The length of the CDR3 is 10 residues. Trimming stripped 6 bases from V and 11 bases from J, with 10 bases between. In germline, CDR1 is LNHDA, CDR2 SQIVND (reference sequence). Full variable domain (missing parts from reference TRBV19 and TRBJ1-1): DGGITQSPKYLFRKEGQNVTLSCEQNLNHDAMYWYRQDPGQGLRLIYYSQIVNDFQKGDIAEGYSVSREKKESFPLTVTSAQKNPTAFYLCASSGGTAFFGQGTRLTVV.

The V gene is TRBV12-5, the J gene TRBJ2-5; 12 bases map to TRBD1. V dropped 6 bases and J dropped 5; count of bases not matched to a gene: 7. This CDR3 contains 15 residues. The germline V gene has CDR1 LGHNT and CDR2 FRNRAP. The CDR3 DNA sequence: TGTGCTAGTGGGAGGGACAGGGGGCGCGGGGAGACCCAGTACTTC. It translates to CASGRDRGRGETQYF.

This chain uses TRBV28 with TRBJ2-7, with 10 nucleotides matching TRBD2. Trimming cost V 5 bases and J 2 bases; bases outside gene matches: 9. CDR3 length: 16 amino acids. The V gene's germline CDR1 is MDHEN and CDR2 SYDVKM. CDR3 coding DNA: TGTGCCAGCAGTACGATGGCAGCGGGGGGGGCCTACGAGCAGTACTTC. Amino acid sequence: CASSTMAAGGAYEQYF.

This sequence joins TRBV6-1 and TRBJ1-6; D is possibly TRBD1 (5 bases). The CDR3 extends over 15 amino acids. Germline lookup yields CDR1 MNHNS and CDR2 SASEGT. Deletions cut 0 bases from V and 7 bases from J, with 10 bases between. CDR3 loop: CASSEAAGKNSPLHF. DNA for the CDR3: TGTGCCAGCAGTGAAGCGGCAGGGAAGAATTCACCCCTCCACTTT.

V gene TRBV6-5 combines with J gene TRBJ2-7; weak D call: TRBD2 (5 bases). CDR3 length: 13 amino acids. Trimming pared 2 bases from V and 0 bases from J, leaving 5 bases between. Germline V CDR1 and CDR2: MNHEY, SVGAGI. CDR3 nucleotides: TGTGCCAGCAGTTACCGGGACTCCTACGAGCAGTACTTC. Its protein is CASSYRDSYEQYF.

The CDR3 DNA follows: TGTGCCATCAGTGGACAGACGAACACTGAAGCTTTCTTT. Translating it yields CAISGQTNTEAFF. The chain recombines TRBV10-3 with TRBJ1-1; possibly TRBD1 for D (5 bases). V was trimmed by 4 bases and J by 1 base, leaving 7 bases between them. Germline V gene lookup returns CDR1 ENHRY and CDR2 SYGVKD. This CDR3 spans 13 amino acids.

This clone was recorded once. CDR3 sequence reads: CASSPDSSGNTIYF. The CDR3 nucleotides are TGTGCCAGCAGCCCGGACAGCTCTGGAAACACCATATATTTT. This sequence joins TRBV5-4 and TRBJ1-3; D perhaps matches TRBD1 (6 bases). The CDR3 is 14 amino acids. Trimming took 4 bases from V and 0 from J, leaving 8 bases between them. Germline CDR1 and CDR2: SGHNT and YYREEE (reference sequence).

The gene calls are TRBV18 and TRBJ1-1; 10 bases map to TRBD1. The V gene's germline CDR1 is KGHSH and CDR2 LQKENI. This CDR3 spans 16 amino acids. The V and J ends lost 3 bases and 3 bases, in that order; junction bases with no gene match: 7. The CDR3 region has the DNA TGTGCCAGCTCACCTCGGACAGGGGGAGGCGACACTGAAGCTTTCTTT. It encodes CASSPRTGGGDTEAFF.